The clone carrying this T cell receptor beta chain was found many times. The target antigen is unknown. Molecular barcoding with unique molecular identifiers was used for the TCRbeta library. TCRdb processed the PCR reads anew with MiXCR; each CDR3 protein has one entry. The sample holds under 250,000 distinct CDR3 sequences, 20% to 30% seen once. Germline CDR1 and CDR2: LNHNV and YYDKDF (reference sequence). The CDR3 covers 16 residues. Trimming took off 4 bases at V and 3 bases at J, with 15 bases between the two ends. This sample was included in a study of T-cell reconstitution after alpha-beta-depleted transplantation in children. Study-level results: Among T cells one year after transplant, newly produced cells accounted for most counts and diversity. In patients about two months after transplant, alpha-beta T cells reportedly arose from several hundred expanded graft clones. High day-60 TCRbeta diversity in some patients came from surviving recipient T cells and thymic progenitors.

The TCR comes from a female patient aged 2-9 years who had a stem cell transplant for congenital amegakaryocytic thrombocytopenia, so the T cells may come from the graft donor. The sample consisted of PBMCs, mostly from graft donor cells, taken 360 days after TCRalphabeta/CD19-depleted stem cell transplant. V is TRBV15 and J is TRBJ2-2; D assignment may be TRBD1 or TRBD2 (5 bases each). The CDR3 here is CATSILMGRHTGELFF. The DNA for the CDR3 is TGTGCCACCAGCATCCTTATGGGACGGCACACCGGGGAGCTGTTTTTT.